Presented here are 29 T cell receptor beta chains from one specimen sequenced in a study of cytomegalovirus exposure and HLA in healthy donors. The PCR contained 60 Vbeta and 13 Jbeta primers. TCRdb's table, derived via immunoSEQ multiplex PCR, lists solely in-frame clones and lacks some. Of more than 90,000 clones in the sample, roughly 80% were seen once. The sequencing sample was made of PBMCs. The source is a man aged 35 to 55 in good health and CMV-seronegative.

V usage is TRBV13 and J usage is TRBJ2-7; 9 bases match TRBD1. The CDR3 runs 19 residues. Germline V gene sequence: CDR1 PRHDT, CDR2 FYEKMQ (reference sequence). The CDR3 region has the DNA TGTGCCAGCAACTTAGGGCTCGTCGGTGTGGACAGGGGTCGGGGAGAGCAGTACGTC. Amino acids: CASNLGLVGVDRGRGEQYV.

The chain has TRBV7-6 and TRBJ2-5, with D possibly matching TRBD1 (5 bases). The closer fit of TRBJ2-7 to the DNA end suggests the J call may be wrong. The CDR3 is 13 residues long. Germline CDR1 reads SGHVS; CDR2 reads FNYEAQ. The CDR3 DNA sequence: TGTGCCAGCAGCGCATCGACAGTCTACGAGCAGTACTTC. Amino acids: CASSASTVYEQYF.

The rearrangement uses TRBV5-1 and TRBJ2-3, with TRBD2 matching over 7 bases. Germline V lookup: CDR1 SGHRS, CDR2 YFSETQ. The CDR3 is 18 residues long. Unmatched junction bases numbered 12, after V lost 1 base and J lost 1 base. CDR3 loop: CASSLNPPGRDRTDTQYF. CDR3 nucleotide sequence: TGCGCCAGCAGCTTGAATCCCCCAGGGAGGGACCGCACAGATACGCAGTATTTT.

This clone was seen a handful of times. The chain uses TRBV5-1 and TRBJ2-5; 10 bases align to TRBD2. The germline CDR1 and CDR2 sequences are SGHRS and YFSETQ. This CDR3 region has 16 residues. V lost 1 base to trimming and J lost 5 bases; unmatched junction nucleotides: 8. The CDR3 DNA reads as TGCGCCAGCAGCTTGAATCCTAGCGGGGGAGGTGAGACCCAGTACTTC. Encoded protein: CASSLNPSGGGETQYF.

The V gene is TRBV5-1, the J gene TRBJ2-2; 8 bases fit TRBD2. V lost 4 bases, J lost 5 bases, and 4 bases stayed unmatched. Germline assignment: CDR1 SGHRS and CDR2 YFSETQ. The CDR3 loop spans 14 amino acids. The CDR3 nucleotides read TGCGCCAGCAGCCCGGGGGGGGATACCGGGGAGCTGTTTTTT. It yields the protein CASSPGGDTGELFF.

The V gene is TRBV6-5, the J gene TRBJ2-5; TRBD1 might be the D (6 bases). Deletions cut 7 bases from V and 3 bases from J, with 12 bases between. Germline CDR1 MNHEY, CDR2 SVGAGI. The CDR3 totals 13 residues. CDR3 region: CASKQTGEETQYF. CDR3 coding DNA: TGTGCCAGCAAGCAGACAGGAGAAGAGACCCAGTACTTC.

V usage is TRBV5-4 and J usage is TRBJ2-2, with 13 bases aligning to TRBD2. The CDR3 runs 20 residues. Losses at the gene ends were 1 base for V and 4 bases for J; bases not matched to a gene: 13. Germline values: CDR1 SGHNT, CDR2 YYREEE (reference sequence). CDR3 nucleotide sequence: TGTGCCAGCAGCTTGACGGGACTAGCGGGACAATACGGCGGCACCGGGGAGCTGTTTTTT. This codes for CASSLTGLAGQYGGTGELFF.

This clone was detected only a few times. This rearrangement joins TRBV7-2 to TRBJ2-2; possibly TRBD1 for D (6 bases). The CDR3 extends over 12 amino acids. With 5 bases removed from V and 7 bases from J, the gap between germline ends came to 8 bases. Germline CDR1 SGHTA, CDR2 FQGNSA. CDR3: CASSPGHGELFF. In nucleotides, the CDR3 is TGTGCCAGCAGCCCGGGACACGGGGAGCTGTTTTTT.

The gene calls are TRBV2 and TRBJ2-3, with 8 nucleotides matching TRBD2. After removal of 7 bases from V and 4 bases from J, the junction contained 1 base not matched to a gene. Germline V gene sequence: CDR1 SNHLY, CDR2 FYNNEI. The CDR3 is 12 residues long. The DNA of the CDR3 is TGTGCCAGCACGGGGGGGTCAGATACGCAGTATTTT. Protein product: CASTGGSDTQYF.

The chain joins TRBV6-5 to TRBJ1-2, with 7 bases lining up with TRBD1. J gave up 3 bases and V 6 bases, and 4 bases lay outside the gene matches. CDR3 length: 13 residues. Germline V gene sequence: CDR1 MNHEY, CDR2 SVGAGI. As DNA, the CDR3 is TGTGCCAGCAGACCCGGGACAGACTATGGCTACACCTTC. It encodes CASRPGTDYGYTF.

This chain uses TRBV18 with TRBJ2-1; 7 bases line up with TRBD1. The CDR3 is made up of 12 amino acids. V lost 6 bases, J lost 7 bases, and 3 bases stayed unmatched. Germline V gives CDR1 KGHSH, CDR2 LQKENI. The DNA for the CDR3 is TGTGCCAGCTCCGGACAGGCTAATGAGCAGTTCTTC. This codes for CASSGQANEQFF.

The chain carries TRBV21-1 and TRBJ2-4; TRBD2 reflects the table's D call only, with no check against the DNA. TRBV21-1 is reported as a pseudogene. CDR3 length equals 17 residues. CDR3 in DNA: TGTGCCAGCACCCCCTGGGCGGGGGCAACCACCAAAAACATTCAGTACTTC. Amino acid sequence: CASTPWAGATTKNIQYF.

The CDR3 region is CASSPDSTGANVLTF. As DNA, the CDR3 is TGTGCCAGCAGTCCGGACTCAACAGGGGCCAACGTCCTGACTTTC. The rearrangement uses TRBV2 and TRBJ2-6; a weak D match, TRBD2 (5 bases). CDR1 is SNHLY and CDR2 is FYNNEI in the germline V gene. Trimming left V 5 bases short and J 4 bases short, with 12 bases between. The CDR3 has 15 residues.

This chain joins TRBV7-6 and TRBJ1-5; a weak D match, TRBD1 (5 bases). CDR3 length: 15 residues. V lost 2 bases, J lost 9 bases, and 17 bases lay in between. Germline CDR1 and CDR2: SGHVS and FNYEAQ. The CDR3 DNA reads TGTGCCAGCAGCTTAACCGCAGGGCCGCGGGGGCCCCAGCATTTT. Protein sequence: CASSLTAGPRGPQHF.

DNA for the CDR3: TGTGCCAGCAGCGTAGGAGAAACTGAAGCTTTCTTT. It encodes CASSVGETEAFF. This chain uses TRBV7-9 with TRBJ1-1; D is unresolved. The CDR3 covers 12 residues. Trimming left V 5 bases short and J 5 bases short, with 9 bases between. CDR1 SEHNR and CDR2 FQNEAQ come from the germline V gene (reference sequence).

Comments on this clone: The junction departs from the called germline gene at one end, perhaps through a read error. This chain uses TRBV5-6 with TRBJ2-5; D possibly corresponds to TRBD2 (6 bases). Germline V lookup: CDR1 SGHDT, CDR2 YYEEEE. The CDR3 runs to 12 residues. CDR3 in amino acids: CASSYQTSRSDF. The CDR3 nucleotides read TGTGCCAGCAGCTACCAGACTAGTAGATCCGACTTC.

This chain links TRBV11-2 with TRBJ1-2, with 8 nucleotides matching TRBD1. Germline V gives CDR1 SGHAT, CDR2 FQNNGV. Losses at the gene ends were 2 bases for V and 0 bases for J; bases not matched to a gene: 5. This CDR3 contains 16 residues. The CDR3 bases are TGTGCCAGCAGCTTAAGGCAGGGGGCGGCTAACTATGGCTACACCTTC. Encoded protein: CASSLRQGAANYGYTF. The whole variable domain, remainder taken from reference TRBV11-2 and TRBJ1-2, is EAGVAQSPRYKIIEKRQSVAFWCNPISGHATLYWYQQILGQGPKLLIQFQNNGVVDDSQLPKDRFSAERLKGVDSTLKIQPAKLEDSAVYLCASSLRQGAANYGYTFGSGTRLTVV.

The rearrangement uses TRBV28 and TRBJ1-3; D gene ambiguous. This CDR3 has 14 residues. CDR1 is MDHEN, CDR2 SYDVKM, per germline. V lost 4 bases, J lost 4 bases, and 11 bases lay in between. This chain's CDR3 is CASSSAQSGNTIYF. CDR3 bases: TGTGCCAGCAGTTCAGCGCAATCCGGAAACACCATATATTTT.

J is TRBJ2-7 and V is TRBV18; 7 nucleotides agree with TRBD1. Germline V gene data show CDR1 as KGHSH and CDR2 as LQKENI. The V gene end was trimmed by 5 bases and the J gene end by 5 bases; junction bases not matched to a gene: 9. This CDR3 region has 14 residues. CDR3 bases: TGTGCCAGCTCAACACGACAGGGTGCAGACGAGCAGTACGTC. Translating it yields CASSTRQGADEQYV.

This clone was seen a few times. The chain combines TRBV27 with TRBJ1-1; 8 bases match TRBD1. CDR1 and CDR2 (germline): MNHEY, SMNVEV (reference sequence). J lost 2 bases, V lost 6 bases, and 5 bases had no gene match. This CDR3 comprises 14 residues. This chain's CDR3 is CASSPGQGNTEAFF. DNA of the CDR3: TGTGCCAGCAGCCCTGGACAGGGTAACACTGAAGCTTTCTTT.

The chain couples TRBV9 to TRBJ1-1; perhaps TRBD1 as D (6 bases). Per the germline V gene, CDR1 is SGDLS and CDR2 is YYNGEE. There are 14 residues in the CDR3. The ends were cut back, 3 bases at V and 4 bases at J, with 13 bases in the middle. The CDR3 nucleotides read TGTGCCAGCAGCGACAGGGTTTTCGGCACTGAAGCTTTCTTT. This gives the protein CASSDRVFGTEAFF. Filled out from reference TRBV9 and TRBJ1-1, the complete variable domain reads DSGVTQTPKHLITATGQRVTLRCSPRSGDLSVYWYQQSLDQGLQFLIQYYNGEERAKGNILERFSAQQFPDLHSELNLSSLELGDSALYFCASSDRVFGTEAFFGQGTRLTVV.

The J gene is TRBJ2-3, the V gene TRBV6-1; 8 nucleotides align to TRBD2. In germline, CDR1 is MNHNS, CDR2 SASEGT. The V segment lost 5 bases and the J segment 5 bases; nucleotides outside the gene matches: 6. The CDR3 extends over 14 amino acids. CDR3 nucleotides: TGTGCCAGCAGTTTACGGGGGGGCGTAGATACGCAGTATTTT. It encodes CASSLRGGVDTQYF.

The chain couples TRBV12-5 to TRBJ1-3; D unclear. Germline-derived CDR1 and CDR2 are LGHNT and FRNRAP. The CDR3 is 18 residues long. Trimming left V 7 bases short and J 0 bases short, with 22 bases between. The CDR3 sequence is CASAFRYLGTNSGNTIYF. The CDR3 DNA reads TGTGCTAGTGCCTTCCGGTACTTGGGCACCAACTCTGGAAACACCATATATTTT. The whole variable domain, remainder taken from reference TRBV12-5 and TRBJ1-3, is DARVTQTPRHKVTEMGQEVTMRCQPILGHNTVFWYRQTMMQGLELLAYFRNRAPLDDSGMPKDRFSAEMPDATLATLKIQPSEPRDSAVYFCASAFRYLGTNSGNTIYFGEGSWLTVV.

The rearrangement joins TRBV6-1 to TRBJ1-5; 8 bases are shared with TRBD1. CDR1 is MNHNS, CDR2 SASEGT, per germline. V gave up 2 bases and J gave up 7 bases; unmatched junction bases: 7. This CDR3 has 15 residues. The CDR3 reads CASSELQGAEQPQHF. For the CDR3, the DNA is TGTGCCAGCAGTGAACTGCAGGGGGCTGAACAGCCCCAGCATTTT.

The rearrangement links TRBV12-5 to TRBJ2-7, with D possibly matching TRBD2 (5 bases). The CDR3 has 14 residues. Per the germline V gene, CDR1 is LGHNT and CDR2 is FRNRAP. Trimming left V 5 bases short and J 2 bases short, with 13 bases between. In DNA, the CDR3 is TGTGCTAGTGGTCCCCCGGGGATGGCCTACGAGCAGTACTTC. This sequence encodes CASGPPGMAYEQYF.

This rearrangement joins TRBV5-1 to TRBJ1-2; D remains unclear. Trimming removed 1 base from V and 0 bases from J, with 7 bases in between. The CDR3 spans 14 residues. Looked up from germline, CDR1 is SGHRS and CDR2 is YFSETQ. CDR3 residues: CASSLREANYGYTF. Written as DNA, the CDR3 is TGCGCCAGCAGCTTGCGGGAGGCTAACTATGGCTACACCTTC. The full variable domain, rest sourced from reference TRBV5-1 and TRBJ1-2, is KAGVTQTPRYLIKTRGQQVTLSCSPISGHRSVSWYQQTPGQGLQFLFEYFSETQRNKGNFPGRFSGRQFSNSRSEMNVSTLELGDSALYLCASSLREANYGYTFGSGTRLTVV.

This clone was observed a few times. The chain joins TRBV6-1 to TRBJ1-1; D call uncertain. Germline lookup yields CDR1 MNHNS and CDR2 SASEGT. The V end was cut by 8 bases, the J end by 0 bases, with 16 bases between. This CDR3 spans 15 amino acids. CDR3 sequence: CASQPGMAVNTEAFF. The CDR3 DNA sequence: TGTGCCAGCCAACCTGGTATGGCCGTGAACACTGAAGCTTTCTTT.

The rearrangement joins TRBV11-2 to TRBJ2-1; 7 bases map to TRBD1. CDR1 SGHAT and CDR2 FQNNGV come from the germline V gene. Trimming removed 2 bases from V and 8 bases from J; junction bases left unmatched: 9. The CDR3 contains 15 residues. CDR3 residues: CASSLQRQGADEQFF. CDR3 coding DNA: TGTGCCAGCAGCTTACAACGACAGGGAGCGGATGAGCAGTTCTTC.

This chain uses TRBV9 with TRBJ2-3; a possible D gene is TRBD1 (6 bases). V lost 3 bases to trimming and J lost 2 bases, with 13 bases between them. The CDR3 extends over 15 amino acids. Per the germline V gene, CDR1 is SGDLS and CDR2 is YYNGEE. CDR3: CASSAQGWDTDTQYF. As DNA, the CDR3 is TGTGCCAGCAGCGCCCAGGGGTGGGACACAGATACGCAGTATTTT.